This T cell receptor beta chain was identified in a study of naive and memory T cell subsets. Whole-study results and caveats: TCR transcript changes with activation or differentiation may affect this RNA method.

Ligated cDNA underwent four rounds of PCR with nested alpha and beta constant region primers and SP2. For blood and skin samples, reverse transcription used TCR alpha and beta constant primers. One entry per CDR3 protein results from TCRdb running MiXCR on the 5' RACE reads. The sample contains tens of thousands of distinct CDR3 sequences, around 8% of which appear only once. This clonotype has ten or more counts. The antigen remains unidentified. An oligonucleotide containing a UMI was ligated to the 3' end of TCR cDNA. Whole-blood samples were more than 2 ml of peripheral blood from healthy adult volunteers. Unsorted total RNA, about 1 to 1000 ng, was DNase treated before reverse transcription. This receptor was identified in a female donor in good health.

The CDR3 sequence: CASSYGYRAKGYTF. The CDR3 coding sequence is TGTGCCAGCAGTTACGGTTACAGGGCGAAAGGCTACACCTTC. The genes are TRBV6-5 and TRBJ1-2; TRBD1 is a possible D gene (6 bases). Per germline, CDR1 MNHEY and CDR2 SVGAGI. This CDR3 region has 14 residues. V was pared by 2 bases and J by 8 bases, with 15 bases between.